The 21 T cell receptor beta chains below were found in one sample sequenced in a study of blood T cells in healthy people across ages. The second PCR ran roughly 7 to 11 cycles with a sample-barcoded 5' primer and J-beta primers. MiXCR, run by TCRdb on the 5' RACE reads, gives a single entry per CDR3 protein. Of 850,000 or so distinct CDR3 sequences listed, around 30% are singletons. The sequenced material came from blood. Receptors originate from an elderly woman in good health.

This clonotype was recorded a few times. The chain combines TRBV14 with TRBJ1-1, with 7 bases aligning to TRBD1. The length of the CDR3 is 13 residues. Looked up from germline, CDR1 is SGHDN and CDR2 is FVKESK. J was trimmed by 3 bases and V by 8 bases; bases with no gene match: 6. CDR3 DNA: TGTGCCAGCCGATACCAGGGGGACACTGAAGCTTTCTTT. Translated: CASRYQGDTEAFF.

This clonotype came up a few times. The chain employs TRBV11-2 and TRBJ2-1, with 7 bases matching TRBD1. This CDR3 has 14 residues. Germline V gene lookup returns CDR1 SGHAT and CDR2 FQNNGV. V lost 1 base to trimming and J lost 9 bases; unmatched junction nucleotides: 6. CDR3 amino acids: CASSLGTGVGEQFF. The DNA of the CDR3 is TGTGCCAGCAGCTTAGGAACAGGGGTTGGTGAGCAGTTCTTC. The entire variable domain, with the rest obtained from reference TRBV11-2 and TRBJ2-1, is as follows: EAGVAQSPRYKIIEKRQSVAFWCNPISGHATLYWYQQILGQGPKLLIQFQNNGVVDDSQLPKDRFSAERLKGVDSTLKIQPAKLEDSAVYLCASSLGTGVGEQFFGPGTRLTVL.

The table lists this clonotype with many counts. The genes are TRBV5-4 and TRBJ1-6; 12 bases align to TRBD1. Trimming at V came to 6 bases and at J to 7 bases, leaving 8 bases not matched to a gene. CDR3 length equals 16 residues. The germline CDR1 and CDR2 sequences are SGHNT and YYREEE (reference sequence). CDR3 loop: CASNPGQGAQNSPLHF. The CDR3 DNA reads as TGTGCCAGCAACCCGGGACAGGGGGCTCAGAATTCACCCCTCCACTTT.

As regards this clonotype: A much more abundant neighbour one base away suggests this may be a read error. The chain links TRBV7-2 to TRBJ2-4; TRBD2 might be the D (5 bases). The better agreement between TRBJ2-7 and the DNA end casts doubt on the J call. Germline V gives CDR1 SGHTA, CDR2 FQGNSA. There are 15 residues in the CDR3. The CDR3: CASGLKPSEGYEQYF. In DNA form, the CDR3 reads TGTGCCAGCGGCTTGAAACCGTCAGAGGGCTACGAGCAGTACTTC.

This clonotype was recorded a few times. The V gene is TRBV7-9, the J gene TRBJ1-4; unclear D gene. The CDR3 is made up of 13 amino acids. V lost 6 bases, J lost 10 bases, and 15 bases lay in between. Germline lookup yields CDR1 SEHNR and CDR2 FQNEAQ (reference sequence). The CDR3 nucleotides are TGTGCCAGCAGTTCCAGCCGGGAGGGAAAACTGTTTTTT. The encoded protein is CASSSSREGKLFF.

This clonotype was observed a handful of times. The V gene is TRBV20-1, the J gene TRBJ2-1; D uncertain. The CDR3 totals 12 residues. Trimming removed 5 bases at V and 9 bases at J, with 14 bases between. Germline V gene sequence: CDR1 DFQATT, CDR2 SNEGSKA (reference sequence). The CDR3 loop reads CSADPGRREQFF. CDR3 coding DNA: TGCAGTGCTGATCCCGGAAGGCGTGAGCAGTTCTTC.

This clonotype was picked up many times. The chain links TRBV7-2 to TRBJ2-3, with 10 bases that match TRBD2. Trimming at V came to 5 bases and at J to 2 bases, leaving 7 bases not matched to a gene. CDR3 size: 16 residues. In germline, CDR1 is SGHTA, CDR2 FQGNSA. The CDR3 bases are TGTGCCAGCAGCCCGCGAGCGGGGGGGTTCACAGATACGCAGTATTTT. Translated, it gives CASSPRAGGFTDTQYF.

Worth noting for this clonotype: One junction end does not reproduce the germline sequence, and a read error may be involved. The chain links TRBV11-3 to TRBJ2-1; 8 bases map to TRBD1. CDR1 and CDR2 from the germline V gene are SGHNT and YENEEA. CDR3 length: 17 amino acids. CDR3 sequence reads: CASSLDRRQGYYNGQFF. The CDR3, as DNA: TGTGCCAGCAGCTTAGATCGGAGACAGGGGTACTACAATGGGCAGTTCTTC.

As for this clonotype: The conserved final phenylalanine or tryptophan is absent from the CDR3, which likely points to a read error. The CDR3 DNA sequence: TGCGCCAGCAGGGACAGGGGAAATTCACCCCTCCACTTG. As protein: CASRDRGNSPLHL. The J gene is TRBJ1-6, the V gene TRBV10-2; the match to TRBD1 covers 9 bases. The germline CDR1 and CDR2 sequences are WSHSY and SAAADI. V was clipped by 6 bases and J by 7 bases; unmatched bases: 1. The length of the CDR3 is 13 residues.

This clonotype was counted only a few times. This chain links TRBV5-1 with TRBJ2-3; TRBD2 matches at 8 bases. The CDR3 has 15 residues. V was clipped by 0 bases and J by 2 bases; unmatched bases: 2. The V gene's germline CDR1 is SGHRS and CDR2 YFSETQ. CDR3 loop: CASSLEAGVTDTQYF. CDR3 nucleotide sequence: TGCGCCAGCAGCTTGGAAGCGGGAGTCACAGATACGCAGTATTTT.

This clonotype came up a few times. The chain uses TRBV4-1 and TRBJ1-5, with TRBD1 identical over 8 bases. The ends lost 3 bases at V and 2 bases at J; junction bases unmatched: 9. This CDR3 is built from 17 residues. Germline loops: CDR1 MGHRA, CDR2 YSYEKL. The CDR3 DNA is TGCGCCAGCAGCCAGGGTCAGGGGGCGGGAGGCAATCAGCCCCAGCATTTT. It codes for CASSQGQGAGGNQPQHF.

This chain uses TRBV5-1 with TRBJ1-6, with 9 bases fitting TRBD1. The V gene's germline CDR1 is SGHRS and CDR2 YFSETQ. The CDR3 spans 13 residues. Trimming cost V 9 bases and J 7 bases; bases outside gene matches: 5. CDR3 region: CATKTGGNSPLHF. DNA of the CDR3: TGCGCCACCAAGACAGGGGGGAATTCACCCCTCCACTTT.

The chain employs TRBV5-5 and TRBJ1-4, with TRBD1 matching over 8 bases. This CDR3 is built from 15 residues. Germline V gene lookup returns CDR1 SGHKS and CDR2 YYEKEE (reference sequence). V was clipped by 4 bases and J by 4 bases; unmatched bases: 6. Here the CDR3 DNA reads TGTGCCAGCAGCCGAATGACAGGGGTTAATGAAAAACTGTTTTTT. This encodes CASSRMTGVNEKLFF.

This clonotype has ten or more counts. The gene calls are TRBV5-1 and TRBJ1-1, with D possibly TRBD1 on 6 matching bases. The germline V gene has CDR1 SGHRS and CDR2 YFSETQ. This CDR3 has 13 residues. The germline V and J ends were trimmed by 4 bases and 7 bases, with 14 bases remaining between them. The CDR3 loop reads CASSPGADDEAFF. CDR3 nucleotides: TGCGCCAGCAGCCCGGGGGCGGACGATGAAGCTTTCTTT.

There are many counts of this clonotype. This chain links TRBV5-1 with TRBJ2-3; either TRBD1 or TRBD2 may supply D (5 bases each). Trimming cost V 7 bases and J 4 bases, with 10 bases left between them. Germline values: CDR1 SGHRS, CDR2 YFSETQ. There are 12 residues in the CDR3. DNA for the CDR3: TGCGCCAGCCGTAGGGACGCAGATACGCAGTATTTT. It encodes CASRRDADTQYF. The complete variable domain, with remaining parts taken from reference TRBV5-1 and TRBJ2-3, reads KAGVTQTPRYLIKTRGQQVTLSCSPISGHRSVSWYQQTPGQGLQFLFEYFSETQRNKGNFPGRFSGRQFSNSRSEMNVSTLELGDSALYLCASRRDADTQYFGPGTRLTVL.

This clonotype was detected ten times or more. The CDR3 protein is CASSLGSKGLVSYEQYF. The CDR3 DNA reads as TGTGCCAGCAGCTTAGGTTCCAAGGGGCTGGTCTCCTACGAGCAGTACTTC. V usage is TRBV13 and J usage is TRBJ2-7; D possibly corresponds to TRBD1 (5 bases). Germline loops: CDR1 PRHDT, CDR2 FYEKMQ (reference sequence). V was trimmed by 0 bases and J by 0 bases, leaving 15 bases between them. This CDR3 spans 17 amino acids.

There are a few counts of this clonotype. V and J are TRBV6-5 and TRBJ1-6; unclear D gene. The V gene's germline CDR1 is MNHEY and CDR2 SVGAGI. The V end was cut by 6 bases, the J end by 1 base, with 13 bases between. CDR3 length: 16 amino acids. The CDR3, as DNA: TGTGCCAGCAGGAAAGGGTTGGGATCCTATAATTCACCCCTCCACTTT. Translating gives CASRKGLGSYNSPLHF.

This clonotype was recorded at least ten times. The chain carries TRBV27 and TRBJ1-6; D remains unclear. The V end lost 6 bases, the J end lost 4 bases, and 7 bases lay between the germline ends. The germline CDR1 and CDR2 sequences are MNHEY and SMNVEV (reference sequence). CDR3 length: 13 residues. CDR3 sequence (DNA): TGTGCCAGCAGGGATTGGTATAATTCACCCCTCCACTTT. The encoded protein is CASRDWYNSPLHF.

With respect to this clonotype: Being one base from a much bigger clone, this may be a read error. This CDR3 reads CSARPGPSLNYCYTF. The CDR3 nucleotides are TGCAGTGCTAGACCTGGGCCCTCCTTAAACTATTGCTACACCTTC. This chain links TRBV20-1 with TRBJ1-2; D uncertain. From germline, CDR1 is DFQATT and CDR2 SNEGSKA (reference sequence). The CDR3 totals 15 residues.

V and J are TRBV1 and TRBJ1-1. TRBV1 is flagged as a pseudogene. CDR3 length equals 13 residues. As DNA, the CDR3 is TGCACCAGCAGCCATATAAACCGGATTGTAGCTTTCTTT. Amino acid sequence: CTSSHINRIVAFF.

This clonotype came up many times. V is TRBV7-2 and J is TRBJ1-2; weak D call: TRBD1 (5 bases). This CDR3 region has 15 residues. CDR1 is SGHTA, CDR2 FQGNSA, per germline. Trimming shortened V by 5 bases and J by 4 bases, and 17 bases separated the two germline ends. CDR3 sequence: CASSTGGGSLYGYTF. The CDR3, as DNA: TGTGCCAGCAGCACGGGGGGAGGTTCGCTCTATGGCTACACCTTC. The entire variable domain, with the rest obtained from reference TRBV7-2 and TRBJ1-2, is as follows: GAGVSQSPSNKVTEKGKDVELRCDPISGHTALYWYRQSLGQGLEFLIYFQGNSAPDKSGLPSDRFSAERTGGSVSTLTIQRTQQEDSAVYLCASSTGGGSLYGYTFGSGTRLTVV.